The 5 T cell receptor beta chains in this list originate from one sample, sequenced in a study of blood T cell repertoires in COVID-19. The protocol was immunoSEQ multiplex PCR, while the TCRdb copy is restricted to in-frame clones and leaves out a portion. The table records 100,000 or so clones, around 81% of them present only once. Sequenced material: peripheral blood. The receptors derive from a man aged 45-60 years with active or convalescent COVID-19.

The chain uses TRBV15 and TRBJ1-4; 7 positions match TRBD1. The CDR3 spans 17 residues. CDR1 is LNHNV, CDR2 YYDKDF, per germline (reference sequence). V gave up 0 bases and J gave up 10 bases; unmatched junction bases: 14. CDR3 sequence reads: CATSRDLSGGVGGKLFF. CDR3 DNA: TGTGCCACCAGCAGAGATTTATCAGGGGGTGTAGGCGGAAAACTGTTTTTT.

The chain carries TRBV2 and TRBJ2-1; D might be TRBD1 (6 bases). Germline-derived CDR1 and CDR2 are SNHLY and FYNNEI. The CDR3 has 14 amino acids. Trimming removed 8 bases at V and 7 bases at J, with 18 bases between. The DNA of the CDR3 is TGTGCCAGCGATCCTCAGGGGATGGGGAATGAGCAGTTCTTC. Translated: CASDPQGMGNEQFF.

The V call is TRBV12-3 or TRBV12-4, the J call TRBJ1-6; no firm D call. This CDR3 comprises 13 residues. V was trimmed by 3 bases and J by 6 bases, leaving 6 bases between them. Here the CDR3 DNA reads TGTGCCAGCAGTTTCGAGTTTAATTCACCCCTCCACTTT. It encodes CASSFEFNSPLHF.

This chain joins TRBV24-1 and TRBJ1-2, with 7 positions matching TRBD1. The junction had 11 bases not matched to a gene; V was cut back by 2 bases and J by 6 bases. The germline CDR1 and CDR2 sequences are KGHDR and SFDVKD. CDR3 length: 16 amino acids. CDR3 DNA sequence: TGTGCCACCAGTGATTGGGCCTCGACAGGGAGTCATGGCTACACCTTC. Translation: CATSDWASTGSHGYTF.

This chain connects TRBV7-9 to TRBJ1-2, with D maybe TRBD1 (5 bases). The V and J ends lost 4 bases and 4 bases respectively, with 16 bases between them. The V gene's germline CDR1 is SEHNR and CDR2 FQNEAQ (reference sequence). The CDR3 runs 15 residues. In DNA, the CDR3 is TGTGCCAGCAGCTCTCACGTAGGGGCCATCTATGGCTACACCTTC. Protein: CASSSHVGAIYGYTF.